The rows below give T cell receptor beta chains drawn from one sample of a study of T cell responses to AZD1222 COVID-19 vaccine. Using immunoSEQ multiplex PCR, the repertoire was profiled, and TCRdb retains in-frame clones only, with some absent. The sample contains around 250,000 clones, 90% to 95% of which appear only once. This sample comprised peripheral blood, obtained on day 0 of AZD1222 vaccination. These receptors came from an adult in good health. Each CDR3 is given with its conserved first and last residue. The order of the fields is J gene, D gene, V gene, CDR3 length, CDR3 DNA, CDR3 protein. A D gene is named only where the DNA matches it firmly.

TRBJ1-2 NA TRBV12-3/TRBV12-4 13 TGTGCCAGCACCATTGGACCAAAGGCTGGCTACACCTTC CASTIGPKAGYTF
TRBJ1-5 NA TRBV3-1/TRBV3-2 14 TGTGCCAGCAGCCAAGATGGCGCCGGGCAGCCCCAGCATTTT CASSQDGAGQPQHF
TRBJ2-7 NA TRBV6-5 13 TGTGCCAGCAGTTACGAACGGAGCTACGAGCAGTACTTC CASSYERSYEQYF
TRBJ2-3 NA TRBV7-8 13 TGTGCCAGCAGCTTTAGGGACCCAGATACGCAGTATTTT CASSFRDPDTQYF
TRBJ1-1 NA TRBV6-5 11 TGTGCCAGCGGGGCGAACACTGAAGCTTTCTTT CASGANTEAFF
TRBJ2-1 TRBD2 TRBV9 18 TGTGCCAGCAGCGTAGGGACACCCGGGACTATGGCAAACAATGAGCAGTTCTTC CASSVGTPGTMANNEQFF
TRBJ1-1 NA TRBV2 16 TGTGCCAGCAGTCGACAGGCTACCATCATGAACACTGAAGCTTTCTTT CASSRQATIMNTEAFF
TRBJ1-4 NA TRBV28 13 TGTGCCAGCAGTCATCGGGGGTTTGAAAAACTGTTTTTT CASSHRGFEKLFF
TRBJ2-4 TRBD1 TRBV28 16 TGTGCCAGCAGTTTGGTAGGGGGCGCTCCCAAAAACATTCAGTACTTC CASSLVGGAPKNIQYF
TRBJ1-1 NA TRBV7-9 14 TGTGCCAGCAGCTTAGCGCTCAAGGACACTGAAGCTTTCTTT CASSLALKDTEAFF
TRBJ1-1 NA TRBV28 14 TGTGCCAGCAGTTGGAGGGACTTAATCTCTGAAGCTTTCTTT CASSWRDLISEAFF
TRBJ2-1 NA TRBV21-1 13 TGTGCCAGCCGCGGGAAGAACTACAATGAGCAGTTCTTC CASRGKNYNEQFF
TRBJ2-7 NA TRBV2 15 TGTGCCAGCAGCTCCTCGGGGGCGGGAGAATACGAGCAGTACTTC CASSSSGAGEYEQYF